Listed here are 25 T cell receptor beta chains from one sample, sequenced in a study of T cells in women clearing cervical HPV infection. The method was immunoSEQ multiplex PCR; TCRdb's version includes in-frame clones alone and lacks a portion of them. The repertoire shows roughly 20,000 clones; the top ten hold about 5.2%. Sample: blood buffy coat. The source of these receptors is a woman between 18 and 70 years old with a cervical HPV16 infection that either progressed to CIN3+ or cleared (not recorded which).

CDR3 protein: CASNRGRVDTQYF. The sequenced part of the CDR3 DNA is TGTGCCAGCAACAGGGGGCGGGTAGATACG. The chain recombines TRBV12-3 or TRBV12-4 with TRBJ2-3, with 9 bases matching TRBD1. The read ends 3 residues shy of where the CDR3 ends; the end is completed using the germline J gene. V was pared by 7 bases and J by 5 bases, with 4 bases of the junction left unmatched. The CDR3 has 13 amino acids.

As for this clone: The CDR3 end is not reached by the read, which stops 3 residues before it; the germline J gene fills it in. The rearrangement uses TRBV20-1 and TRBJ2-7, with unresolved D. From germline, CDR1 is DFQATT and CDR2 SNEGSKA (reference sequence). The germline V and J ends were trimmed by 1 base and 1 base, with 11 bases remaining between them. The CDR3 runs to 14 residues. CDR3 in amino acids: CSARGLRPSYEQYF. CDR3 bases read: TGCAGTGCTAGAGGACTCAGACCTTCCTACGAG.

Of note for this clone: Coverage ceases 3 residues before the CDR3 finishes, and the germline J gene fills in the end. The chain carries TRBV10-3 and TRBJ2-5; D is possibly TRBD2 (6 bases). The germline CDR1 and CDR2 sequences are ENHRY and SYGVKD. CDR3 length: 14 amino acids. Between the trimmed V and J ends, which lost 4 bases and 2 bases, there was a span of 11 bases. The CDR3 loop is CAISVTSLQETQYF. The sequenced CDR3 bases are TGTGCCATCAGTGTTACTAGCTTACAAGAGACC.

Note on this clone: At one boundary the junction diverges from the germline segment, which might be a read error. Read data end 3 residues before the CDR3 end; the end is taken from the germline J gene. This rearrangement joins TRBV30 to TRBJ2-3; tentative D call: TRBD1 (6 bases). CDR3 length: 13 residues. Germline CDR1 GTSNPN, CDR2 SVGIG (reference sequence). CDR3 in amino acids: CAWIPQGTETQYF. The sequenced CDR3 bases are TGTGCCTGGATCCCACAGGGAACAGAGACG.

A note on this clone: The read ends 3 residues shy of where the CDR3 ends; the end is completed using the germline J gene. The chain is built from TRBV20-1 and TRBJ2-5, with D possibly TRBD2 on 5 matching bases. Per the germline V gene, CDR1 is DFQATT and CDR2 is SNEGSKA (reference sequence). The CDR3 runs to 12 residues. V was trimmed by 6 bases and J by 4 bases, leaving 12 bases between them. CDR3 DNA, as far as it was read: TGCAGTGCCGCCCCCGAGGGAGAGACC. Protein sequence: CSAAPEGET. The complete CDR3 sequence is CSAAPEGETQYF.

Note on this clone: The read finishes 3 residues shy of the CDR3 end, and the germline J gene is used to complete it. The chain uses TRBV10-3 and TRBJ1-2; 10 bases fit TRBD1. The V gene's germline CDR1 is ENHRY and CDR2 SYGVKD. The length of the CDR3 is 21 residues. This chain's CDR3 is CAISEAPYGTGDLSSYNDYTF. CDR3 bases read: TGTGCCATCAGTGAGGCCCCCTACGGGACAGGGGACCTGAGCTCCTACAATGAC.

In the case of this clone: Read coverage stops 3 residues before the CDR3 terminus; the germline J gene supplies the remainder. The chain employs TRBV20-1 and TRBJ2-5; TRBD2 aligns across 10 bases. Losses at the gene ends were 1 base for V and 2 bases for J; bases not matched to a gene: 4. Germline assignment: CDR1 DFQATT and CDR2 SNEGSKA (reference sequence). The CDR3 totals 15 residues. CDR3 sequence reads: CSARVASGSQETQYF. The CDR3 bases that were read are TGCAGTGCTAGAGTTGCTAGCGGGAGTCAAGAGACC.

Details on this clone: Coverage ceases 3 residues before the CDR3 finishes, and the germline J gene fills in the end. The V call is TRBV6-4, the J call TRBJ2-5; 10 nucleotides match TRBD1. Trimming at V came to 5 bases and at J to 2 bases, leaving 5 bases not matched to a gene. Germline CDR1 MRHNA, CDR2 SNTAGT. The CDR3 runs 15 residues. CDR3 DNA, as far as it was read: TGTGCCAGCAGTCGGACAGGGGGTGGTCAAGAGACC. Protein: CASSRTGGGQET. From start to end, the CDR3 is CASSRTGGGQETQYF.

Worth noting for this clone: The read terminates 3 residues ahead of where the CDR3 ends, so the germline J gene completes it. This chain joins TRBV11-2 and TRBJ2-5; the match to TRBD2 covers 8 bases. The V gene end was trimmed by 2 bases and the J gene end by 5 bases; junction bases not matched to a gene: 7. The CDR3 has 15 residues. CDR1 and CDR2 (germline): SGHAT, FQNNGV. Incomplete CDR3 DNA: TGTGCCAGCAGCTTATCCGGACTAGCTCTGGAGACC. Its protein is CASSLSGLALET. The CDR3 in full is CASSLSGLALETQYF.

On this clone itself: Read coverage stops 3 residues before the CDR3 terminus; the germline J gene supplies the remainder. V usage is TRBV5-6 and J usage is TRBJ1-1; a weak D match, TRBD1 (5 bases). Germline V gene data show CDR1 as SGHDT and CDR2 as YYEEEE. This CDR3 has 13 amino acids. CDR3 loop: CASSLLGGVEAFF. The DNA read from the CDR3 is TGTGCCAGCAGCTTGTTGGGGGGGGTGGAA.

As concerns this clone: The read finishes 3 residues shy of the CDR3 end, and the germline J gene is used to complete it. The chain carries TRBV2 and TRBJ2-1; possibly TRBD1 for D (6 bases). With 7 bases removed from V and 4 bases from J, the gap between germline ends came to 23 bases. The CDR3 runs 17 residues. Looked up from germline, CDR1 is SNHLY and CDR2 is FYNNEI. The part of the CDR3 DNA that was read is TGTGCCAGCACCCGAGACCCGGGACATCCAATGTACAATGAG. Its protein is CASTRDPGHPMYNE. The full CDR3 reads CASTRDPGHPMYNEQFF.

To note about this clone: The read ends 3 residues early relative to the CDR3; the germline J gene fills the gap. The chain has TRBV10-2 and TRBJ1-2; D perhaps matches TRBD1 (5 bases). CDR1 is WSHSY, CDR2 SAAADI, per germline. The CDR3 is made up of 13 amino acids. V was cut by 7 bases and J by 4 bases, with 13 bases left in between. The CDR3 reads CASTFQGSYGYTF. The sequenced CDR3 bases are TGCGCCAGCACCTTCCAGGGTAGCTATGGC.

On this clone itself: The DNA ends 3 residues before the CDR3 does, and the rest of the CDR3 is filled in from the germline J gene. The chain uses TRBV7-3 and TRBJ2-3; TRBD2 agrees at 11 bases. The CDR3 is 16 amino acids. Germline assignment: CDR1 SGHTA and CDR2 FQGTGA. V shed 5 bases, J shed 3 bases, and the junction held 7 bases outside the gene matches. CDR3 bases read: TGTGCCAGCAGCCACGATAGCGGGGGGGAAACAGATACG. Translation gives CASSHDSGGETDT. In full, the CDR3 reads CASSHDSGGETDTQYF.

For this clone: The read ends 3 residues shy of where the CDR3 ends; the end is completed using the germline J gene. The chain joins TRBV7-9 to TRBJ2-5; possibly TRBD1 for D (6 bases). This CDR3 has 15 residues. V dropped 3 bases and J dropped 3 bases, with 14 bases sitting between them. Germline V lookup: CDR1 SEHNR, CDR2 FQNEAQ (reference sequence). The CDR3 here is CASSFSGVLEETQYF. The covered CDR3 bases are TGTGCCAGCAGCTTTTCAGGGGTTCTCGAAGAGACC.

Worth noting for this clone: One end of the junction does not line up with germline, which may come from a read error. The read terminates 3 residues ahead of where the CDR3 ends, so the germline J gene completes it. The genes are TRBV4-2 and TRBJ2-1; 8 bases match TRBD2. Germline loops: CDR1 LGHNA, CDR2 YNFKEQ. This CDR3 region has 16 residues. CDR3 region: CASSQDLPGGPNEQFF. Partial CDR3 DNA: TGCGCCAGCAGCCAAGATCTCCCGGGGGGGCCTAATGAG.

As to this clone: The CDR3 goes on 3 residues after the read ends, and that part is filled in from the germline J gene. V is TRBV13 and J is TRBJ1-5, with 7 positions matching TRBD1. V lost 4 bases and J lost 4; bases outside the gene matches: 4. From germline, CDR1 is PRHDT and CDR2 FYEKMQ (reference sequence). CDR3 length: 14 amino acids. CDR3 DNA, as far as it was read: TGTGCCAGCAGCTACAGGGGCGCAAATCAGCCC. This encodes CASSYRGANQP. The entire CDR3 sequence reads CASSYRGANQPQHF.

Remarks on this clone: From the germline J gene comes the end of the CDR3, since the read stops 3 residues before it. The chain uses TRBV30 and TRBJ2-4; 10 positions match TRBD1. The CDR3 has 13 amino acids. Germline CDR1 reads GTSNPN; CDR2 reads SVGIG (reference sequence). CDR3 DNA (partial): TGTGCCTGGGCGGGACAGGGGAACTATGGT. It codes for CAWAGQGNYG. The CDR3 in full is CAWAGQGNYGQYF. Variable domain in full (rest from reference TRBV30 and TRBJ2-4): SQTIHQWPATLVQPVGSPLSLECTVEGTSNPNLYWYRQAAGRGLQLLFYSVGIGQISSEVPQNLSASRPQDRQFILSSKKLLLSDSGFYLCAWAGQGNYGQYFGAGTRLSVL.

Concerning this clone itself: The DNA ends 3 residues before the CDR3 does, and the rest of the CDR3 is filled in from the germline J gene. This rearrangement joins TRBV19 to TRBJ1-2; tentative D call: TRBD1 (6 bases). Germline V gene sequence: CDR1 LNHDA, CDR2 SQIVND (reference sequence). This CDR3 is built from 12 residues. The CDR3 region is CASIGGLKDYTF. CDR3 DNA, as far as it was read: TGTGCCAGTATCGGGGGGCTAAAAGAC.

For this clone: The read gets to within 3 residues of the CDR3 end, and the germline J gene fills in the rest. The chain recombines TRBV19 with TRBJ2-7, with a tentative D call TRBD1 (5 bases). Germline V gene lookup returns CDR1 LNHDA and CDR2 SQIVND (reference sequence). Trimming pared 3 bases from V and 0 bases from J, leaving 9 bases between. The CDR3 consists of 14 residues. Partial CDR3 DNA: TGTGCCAGTAGTATTACAGGTCGCTCCTACGAG. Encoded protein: CASSITGRSYE. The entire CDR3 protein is CASSITGRSYEQYF.

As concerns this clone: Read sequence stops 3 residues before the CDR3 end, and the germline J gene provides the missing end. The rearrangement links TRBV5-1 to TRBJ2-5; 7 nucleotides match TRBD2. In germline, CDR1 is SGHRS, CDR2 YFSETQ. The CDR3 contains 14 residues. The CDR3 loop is CASSPGTNTDTQYF. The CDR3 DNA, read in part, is TGCGCCAGCAGCCCCGGGACTAACACAGATACC.

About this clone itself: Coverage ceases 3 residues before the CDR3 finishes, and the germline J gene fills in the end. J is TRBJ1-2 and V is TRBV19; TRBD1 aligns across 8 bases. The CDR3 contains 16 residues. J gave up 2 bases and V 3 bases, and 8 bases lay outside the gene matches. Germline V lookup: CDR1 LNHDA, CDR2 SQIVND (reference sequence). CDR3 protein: CASSITPWTGNYGYTF. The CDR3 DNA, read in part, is TGTGCCAGTAGTATCACCCCCTGGACAGGGAACTATGGC.

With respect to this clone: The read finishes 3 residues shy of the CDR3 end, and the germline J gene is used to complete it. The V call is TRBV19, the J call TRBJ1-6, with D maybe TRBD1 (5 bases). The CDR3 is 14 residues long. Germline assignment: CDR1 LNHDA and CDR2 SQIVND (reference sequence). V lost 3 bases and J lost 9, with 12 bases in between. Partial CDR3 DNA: TGTGCCAGTAGTATCGACAGCAGCCTTTCACCC. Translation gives CASSIDSSLSP. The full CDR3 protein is CASSIDSSLSPLHF.

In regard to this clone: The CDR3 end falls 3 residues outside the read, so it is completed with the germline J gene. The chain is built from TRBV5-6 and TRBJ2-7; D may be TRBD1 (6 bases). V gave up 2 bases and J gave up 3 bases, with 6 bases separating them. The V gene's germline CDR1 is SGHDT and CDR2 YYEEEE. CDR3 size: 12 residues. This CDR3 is CASSLQGYEQYF. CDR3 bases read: TGTGCCAGCAGCTTACAGGGCTACGAG.

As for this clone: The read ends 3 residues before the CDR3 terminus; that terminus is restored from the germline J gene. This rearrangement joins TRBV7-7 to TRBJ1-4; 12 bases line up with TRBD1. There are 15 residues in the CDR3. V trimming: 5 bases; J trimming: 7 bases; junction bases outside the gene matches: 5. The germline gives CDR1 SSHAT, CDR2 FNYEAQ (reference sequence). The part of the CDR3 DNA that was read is TGTGCCAGCAGCCAAGGGACAGGGGGCCGTGAAAAA. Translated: CASSQGTGGREK. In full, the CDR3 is CASSQGTGGREKLFF.

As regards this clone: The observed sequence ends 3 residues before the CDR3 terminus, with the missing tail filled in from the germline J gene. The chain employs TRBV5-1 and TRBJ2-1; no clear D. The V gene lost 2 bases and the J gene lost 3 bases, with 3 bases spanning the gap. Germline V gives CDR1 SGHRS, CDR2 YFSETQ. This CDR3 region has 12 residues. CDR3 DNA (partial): TGCGCCAGCAGCTTCGTCTACAATGAG. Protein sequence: CASSFVYNE. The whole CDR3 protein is CASSFVYNEQFF.